This T cell receptor beta chain came from a study of cytomegalovirus exposure and HLA in healthy donors. The study's findings and limits: Follow-up analysis found HLA locus-dependent TCR association rates, highest for DRB1 and lowest for HLA-C. Donors were assumed by presence/absence analyses to have roughly uniform sequencing depth.

In germline, CDR1 is SGHNT, CDR2 YYREEE (reference sequence). CDR3 length equals 14 residues. V was pared by 4 bases and J by 3 bases, with 13 bases between. As regards this clone: Antigen specificity is unknown.

The PCR used 60 Vbeta and 13 Jbeta primers. Sequencing used immunoSEQ multiplex PCR; TCRdb keeps in-frame clones, though not all of them. The data include about 210,000 clones; the top ten clones carry more than 0.75%. The sequencing sample was made of PBMCs. The sequence was obtained from a woman aged 25 to 39 in good health and CMV-seropositive. V and J are TRBV5-4 and TRBJ1-2; tentative D call: TRBD1 (6 bases). The chain's CDR3 is CASSGNRVDYGYTF. The CDR3 DNA reads TGTGCCAGCAGCGGAAACAGGGTAGACTATGGCTACACCTTC.